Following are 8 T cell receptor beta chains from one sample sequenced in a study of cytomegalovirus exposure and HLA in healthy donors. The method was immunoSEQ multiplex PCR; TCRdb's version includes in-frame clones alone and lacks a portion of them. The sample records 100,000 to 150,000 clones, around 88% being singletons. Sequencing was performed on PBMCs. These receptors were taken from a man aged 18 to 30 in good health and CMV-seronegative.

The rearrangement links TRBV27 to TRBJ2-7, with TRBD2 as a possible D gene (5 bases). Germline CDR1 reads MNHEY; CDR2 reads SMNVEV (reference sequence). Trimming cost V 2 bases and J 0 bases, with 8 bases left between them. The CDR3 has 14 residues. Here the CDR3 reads CASSLDGNSYEQYF. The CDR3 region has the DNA TGTGCCAGCAGTTTAGACGGGAACTCCTACGAGCAGTACTTC.

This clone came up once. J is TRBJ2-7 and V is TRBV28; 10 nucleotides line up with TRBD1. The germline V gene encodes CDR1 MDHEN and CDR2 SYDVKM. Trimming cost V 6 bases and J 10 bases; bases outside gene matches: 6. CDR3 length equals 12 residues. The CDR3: CASSRGQGFQYF. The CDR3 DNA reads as TGTGCCAGCAGCCGGGGACAGGGGTTTCAGTACTTC.

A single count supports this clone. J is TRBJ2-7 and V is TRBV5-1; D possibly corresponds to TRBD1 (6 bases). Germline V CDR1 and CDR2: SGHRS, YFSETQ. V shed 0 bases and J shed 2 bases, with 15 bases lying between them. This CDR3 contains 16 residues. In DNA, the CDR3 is TGCGCCAGCAGCTTGGGGGGTTGGGGGCAACCCTACGAGCAGTACTTC. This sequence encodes CASSLGGWGQPYEQYF.

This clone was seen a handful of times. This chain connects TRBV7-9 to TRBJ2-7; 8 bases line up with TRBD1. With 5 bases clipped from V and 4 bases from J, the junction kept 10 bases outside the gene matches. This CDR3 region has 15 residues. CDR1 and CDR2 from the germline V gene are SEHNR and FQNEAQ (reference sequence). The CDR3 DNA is TGTGCCAGCAGCCTAATGACAGGGGTGGGGTACGAGCAGTACTTC. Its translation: CASSLMTGVGYEQYF.

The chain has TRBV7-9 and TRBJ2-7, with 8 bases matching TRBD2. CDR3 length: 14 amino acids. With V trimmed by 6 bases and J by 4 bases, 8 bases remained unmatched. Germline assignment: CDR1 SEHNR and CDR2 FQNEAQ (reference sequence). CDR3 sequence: CASRLTSGSYEQYF. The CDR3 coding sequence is TGTGCCAGCAGGCTAACTAGCGGTAGTTACGAGCAGTACTTC.

CDR3 bases: TGTGCCAGCAGTGAACAGGTGAACACTGAAGCTTTCTTT. Residues: CASSEQVNTEAFF. V gene TRBV2 combines with J gene TRBJ1-1; D not resolved. Per germline, CDR1 SNHLY and CDR2 FYNNEI. Trimming removed 2 bases from V and 0 bases from J, with 4 bases in between. This CDR3 has 13 amino acids. The full variable domain, rest sourced from reference TRBV2 and TRBJ1-1, is EPEVTQTPSHQVTQMGQEVILRCVPISNHLYFYWYRQILGQKVEFLVSFYNNEISEKSEIFDDQFSVERPDGSNFTLKIRSTKLEDSAMYFCASSEQVNTEAFFGQGTRLTVV.

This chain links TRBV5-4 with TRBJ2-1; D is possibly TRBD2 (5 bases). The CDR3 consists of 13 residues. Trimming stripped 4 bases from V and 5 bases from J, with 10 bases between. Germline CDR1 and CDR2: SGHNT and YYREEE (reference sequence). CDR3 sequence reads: CASSLVRDNEQFF. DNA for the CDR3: TGTGCCAGCAGCCTCGTGCGGGACAATGAGCAGTTCTTC.

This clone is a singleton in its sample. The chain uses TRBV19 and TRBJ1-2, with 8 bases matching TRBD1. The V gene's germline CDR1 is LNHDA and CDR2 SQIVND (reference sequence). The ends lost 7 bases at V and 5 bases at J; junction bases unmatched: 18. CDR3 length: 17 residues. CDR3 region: CASTQEAGGDFFYGYTF. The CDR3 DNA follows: TGTGCCAGTACCCAGGAAGCAGGGGGCGATTTTTTTTATGGCTACACCTTC.